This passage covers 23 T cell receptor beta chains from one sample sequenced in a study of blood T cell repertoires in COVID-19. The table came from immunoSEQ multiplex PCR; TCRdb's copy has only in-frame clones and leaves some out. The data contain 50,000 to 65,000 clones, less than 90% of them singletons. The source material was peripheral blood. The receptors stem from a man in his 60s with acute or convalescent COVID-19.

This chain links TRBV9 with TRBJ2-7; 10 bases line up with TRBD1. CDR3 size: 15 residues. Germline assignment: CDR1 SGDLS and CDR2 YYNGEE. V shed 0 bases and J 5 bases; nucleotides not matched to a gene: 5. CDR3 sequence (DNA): TGTGCCAGCAGCGTAGGGGGACAGGGGTTTAACGAGCAGTACTTC. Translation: CASSVGGQGFNEQYF.

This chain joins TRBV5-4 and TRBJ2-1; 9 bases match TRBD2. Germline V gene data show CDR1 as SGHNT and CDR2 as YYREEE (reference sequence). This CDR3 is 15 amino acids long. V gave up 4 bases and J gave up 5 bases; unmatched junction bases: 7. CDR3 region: CASSPGTSYNNEQFF. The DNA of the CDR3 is TGTGCCAGCAGCCCGGGGACTAGCTATAACAATGAGCAGTTCTTC. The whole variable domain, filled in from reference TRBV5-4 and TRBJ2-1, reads ETGVTQSPTHLIKTRGQQVTLRCSSQSGHNTVSWYQQALGQGPQFIFQYYREEENGRGNFPPRFSGLQFPNYSSELNVNALELDDSALYLCASSPGTSYNNEQFFGPGTRLTVL.

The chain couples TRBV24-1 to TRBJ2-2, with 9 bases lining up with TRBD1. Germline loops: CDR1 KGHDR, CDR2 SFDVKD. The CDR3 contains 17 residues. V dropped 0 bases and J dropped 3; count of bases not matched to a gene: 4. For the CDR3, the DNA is TGTGCCACCAGTGATTTGGGACAGGGGTATCACACCGGGGAGCTGTTTTTT. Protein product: CATSDLGQGYHTGELFF.

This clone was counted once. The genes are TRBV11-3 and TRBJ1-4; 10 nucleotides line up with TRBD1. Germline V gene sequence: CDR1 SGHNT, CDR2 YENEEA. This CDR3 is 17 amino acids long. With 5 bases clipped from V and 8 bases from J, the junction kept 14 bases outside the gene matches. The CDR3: CASSPGQGRSLSEKLFF. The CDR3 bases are TGTGCCAGCAGCCCGGGACAGGGGAGGTCCCTTAGCGAAAAACTGTTTTTT.

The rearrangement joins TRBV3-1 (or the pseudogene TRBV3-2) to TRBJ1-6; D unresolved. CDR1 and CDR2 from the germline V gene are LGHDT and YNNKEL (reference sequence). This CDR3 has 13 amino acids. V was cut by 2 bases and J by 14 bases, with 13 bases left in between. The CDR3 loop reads CASSQYDGMTLHF. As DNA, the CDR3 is TGTGCCAGCAGCCAATACGACGGGATGACCCTCCACTTT.

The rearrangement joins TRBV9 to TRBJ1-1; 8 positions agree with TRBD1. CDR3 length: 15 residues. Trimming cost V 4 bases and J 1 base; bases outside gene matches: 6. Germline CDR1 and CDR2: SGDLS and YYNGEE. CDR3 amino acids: CASSSPDRANTEAFF. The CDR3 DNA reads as TGTGCCAGCAGCTCCCCGGACAGGGCGAACACTGAAGCTTTCTTT.

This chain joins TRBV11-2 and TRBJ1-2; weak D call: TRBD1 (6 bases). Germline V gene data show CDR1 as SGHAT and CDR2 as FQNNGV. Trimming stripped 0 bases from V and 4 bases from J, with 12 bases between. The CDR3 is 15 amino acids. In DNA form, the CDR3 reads TGTGCCAGCAGCTTAGAAAAGACAGGCAGCTATGGCTACACCTTC. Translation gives CASSLEKTGSYGYTF. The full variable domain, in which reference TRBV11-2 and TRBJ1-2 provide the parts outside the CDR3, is EAGVAQSPRYKIIEKRQSVAFWCNPISGHATLYWYQQILGQGPKLLIQFQNNGVVDDSQLPKDRFSAERLKGVDSTLKIQPAKLEDSAVYLCASSLEKTGSYGYTFGSGTRLTVV.

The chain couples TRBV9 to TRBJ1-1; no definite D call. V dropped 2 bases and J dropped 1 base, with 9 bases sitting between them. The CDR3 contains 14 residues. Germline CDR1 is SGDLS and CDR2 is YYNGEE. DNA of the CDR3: TGTGCCAGCAGCGTTGGGCTCGAGAACACTGAAGCTTTCTTT. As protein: CASSVGLENTEAFF.

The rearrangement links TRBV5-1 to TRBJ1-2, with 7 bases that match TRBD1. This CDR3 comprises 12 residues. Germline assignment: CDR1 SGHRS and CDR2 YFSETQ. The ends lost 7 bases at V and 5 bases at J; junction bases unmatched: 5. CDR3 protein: CASRQGEYGYTF. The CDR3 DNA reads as TGCGCCAGCCGACAGGGTGAATATGGCTACACCTTC.

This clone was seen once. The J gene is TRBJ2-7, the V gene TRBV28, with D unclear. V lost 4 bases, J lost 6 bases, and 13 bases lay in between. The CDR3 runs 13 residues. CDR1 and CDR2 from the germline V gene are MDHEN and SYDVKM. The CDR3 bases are TGTGCCAGCAGTTCCCCGACCACGGGCGAGCAGTACTTC. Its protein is CASSSPTTGEQYF.

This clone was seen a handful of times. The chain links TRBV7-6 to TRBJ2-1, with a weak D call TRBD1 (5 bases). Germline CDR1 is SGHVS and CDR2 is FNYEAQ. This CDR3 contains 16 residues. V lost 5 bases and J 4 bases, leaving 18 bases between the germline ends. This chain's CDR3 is CASSRMGRIMYNEQFF. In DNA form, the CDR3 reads TGTGCCAGCAGCCGAATGGGGCGGATAATGTACAATGAGCAGTTCTTC.

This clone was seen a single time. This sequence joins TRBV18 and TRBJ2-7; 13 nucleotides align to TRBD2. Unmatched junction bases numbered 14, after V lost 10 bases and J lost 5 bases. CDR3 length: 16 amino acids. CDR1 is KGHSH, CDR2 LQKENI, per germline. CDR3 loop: CATSRTSGSTVDEQYF. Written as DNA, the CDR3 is TGTGCCACATCCAGGACTAGCGGGAGTACCGTAGACGAGCAGTACTTC.

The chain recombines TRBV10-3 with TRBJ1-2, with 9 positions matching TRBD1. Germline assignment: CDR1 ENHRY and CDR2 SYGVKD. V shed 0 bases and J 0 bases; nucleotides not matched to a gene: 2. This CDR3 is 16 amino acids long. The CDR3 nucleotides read TGTGCCATCAGTGAGTCGGGGACAGGGACTAACTATGGCTACACCTTC. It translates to CAISESGTGTNYGYTF.

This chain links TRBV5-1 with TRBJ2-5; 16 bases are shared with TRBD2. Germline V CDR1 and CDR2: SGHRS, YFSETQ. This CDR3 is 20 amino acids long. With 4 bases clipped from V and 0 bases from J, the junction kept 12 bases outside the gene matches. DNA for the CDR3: TGCGCCAGCAGCGTTAAGCCGGGACTAGCGGGAGGGACGTACCAAGAGACCCAGTACTTC. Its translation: CASSVKPGLAGGTYQETQYF.

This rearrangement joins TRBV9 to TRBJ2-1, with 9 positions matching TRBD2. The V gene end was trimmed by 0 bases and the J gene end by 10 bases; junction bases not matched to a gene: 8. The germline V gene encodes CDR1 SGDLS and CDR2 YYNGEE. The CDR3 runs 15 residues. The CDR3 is CASSVGAGGVGEQFF. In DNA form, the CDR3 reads TGTGCCAGCAGCGTAGGAGCGGGGGGAGTGGGAGAGCAGTTCTTC.

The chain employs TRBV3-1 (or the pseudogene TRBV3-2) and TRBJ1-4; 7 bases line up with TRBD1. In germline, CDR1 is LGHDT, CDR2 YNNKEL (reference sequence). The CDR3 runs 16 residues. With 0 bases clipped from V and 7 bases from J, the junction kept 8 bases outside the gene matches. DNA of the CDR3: TGTGCCAGCAGCCAAGAATTGGTCAGGGGGGCTGAAAAACTGTTTTTT. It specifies CASSQELVRGAEKLFF.

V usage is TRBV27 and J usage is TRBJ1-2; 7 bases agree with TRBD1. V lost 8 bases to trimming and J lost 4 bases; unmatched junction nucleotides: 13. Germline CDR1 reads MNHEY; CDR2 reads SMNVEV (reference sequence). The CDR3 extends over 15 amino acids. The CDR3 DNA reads TGTGCCAGCGGCCGGGACAGCTACTCTCCCTATGGCTACACCTTC. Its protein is CASGRDSYSPYGYTF.

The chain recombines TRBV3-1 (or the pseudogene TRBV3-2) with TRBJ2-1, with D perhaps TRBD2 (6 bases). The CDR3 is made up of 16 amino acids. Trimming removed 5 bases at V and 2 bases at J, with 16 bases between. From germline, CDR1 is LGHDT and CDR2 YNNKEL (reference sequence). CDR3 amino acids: CASSSPPGLTYNEQFF. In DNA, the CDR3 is TGTGCCAGCAGCTCACCTCCGGGACTTACCTACAATGAGCAGTTCTTC.

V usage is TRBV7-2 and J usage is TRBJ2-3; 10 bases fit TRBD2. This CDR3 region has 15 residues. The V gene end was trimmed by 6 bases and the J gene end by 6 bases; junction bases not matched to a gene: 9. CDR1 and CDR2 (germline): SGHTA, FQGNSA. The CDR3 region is CASRVSGTSDDTQYF. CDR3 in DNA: TGTGCCAGCAGAGTCTCCGGGACTAGCGATGATACGCAGTATTTT.

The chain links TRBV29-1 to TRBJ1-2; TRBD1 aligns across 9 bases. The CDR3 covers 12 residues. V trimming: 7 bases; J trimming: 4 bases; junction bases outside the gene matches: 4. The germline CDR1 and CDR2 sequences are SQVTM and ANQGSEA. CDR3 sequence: CSAGQGIYGYTF. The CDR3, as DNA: TGCAGCGCCGGACAGGGGATCTATGGCTACACCTTC.

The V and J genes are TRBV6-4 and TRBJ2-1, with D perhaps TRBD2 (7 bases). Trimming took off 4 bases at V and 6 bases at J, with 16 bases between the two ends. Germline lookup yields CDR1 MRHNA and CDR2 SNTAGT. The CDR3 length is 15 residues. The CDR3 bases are TGTGCCAGCAGTGTTGGTGGGGGGGCCACCAATGAGCAGTTCTTC. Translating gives CASSVGGGATNEQFF.

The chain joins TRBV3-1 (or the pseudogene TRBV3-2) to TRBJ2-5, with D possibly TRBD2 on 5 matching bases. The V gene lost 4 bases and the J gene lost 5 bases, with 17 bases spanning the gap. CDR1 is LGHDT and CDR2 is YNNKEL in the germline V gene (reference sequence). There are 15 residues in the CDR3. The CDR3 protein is CASSRSSGSYETQYF. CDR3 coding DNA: TGTGCCAGCAGCCGCTCATCGGGATCATACGAGACCCAGTACTTC.

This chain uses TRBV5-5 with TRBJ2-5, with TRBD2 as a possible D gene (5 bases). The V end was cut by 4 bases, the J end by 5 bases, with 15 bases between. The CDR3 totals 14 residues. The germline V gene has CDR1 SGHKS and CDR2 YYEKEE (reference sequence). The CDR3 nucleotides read TGTGCCAGCAGCCCGGCCGGGGTGGGTGAGACCCAGTACTTC. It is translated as CASSPAGVGETQYF.